The 29 T cell receptor beta chains given below trace back to one sample, sequenced in a study of blood T cell repertoires in COVID-19. Clones were read by immunoSEQ multiplex PCR, and TCRdb kept only the in-frame ones, dropping some. The sample records a few hundred thousand clones, approximately 86% being singletons. The sample taken for sequencing was PBMCs or T cells enriched from blood (not recorded which). The receptors here all came from a man aged 18 to 30 with acute COVID-19.

The chain recombines TRBV10-3 with TRBJ1-1; D is uncertain. CDR1 is ENHRY, CDR2 SYGVKD, per germline. This CDR3 is 13 amino acids long. V shed 2 bases and J shed 1 base, with 5 bases lying between them. CDR3 nucleotides: TGTGCCATCAGTGAGGCGGCGAACACTGAAGCTTTCTTT. Protein: CAISEAANTEAFF.

The CDR3 coding sequence is TGCGCCAGCAGCCAAGATGGGCGACATTTAGGCTACACCTTC. It translates to CASSQDGRHLGYTF. The chain is built from TRBV4-1 and TRBJ1-2; D is uncertain. This CDR3 region has 14 residues. V was trimmed by 0 bases and J by 8 bases, leaving 13 bases between them. Per germline, CDR1 MGHRA and CDR2 YSYEKL.

The chain has TRBV25-1 and TRBJ2-3, with D maybe TRBD1 (6 bases). Trimming took off 8 bases at V and 3 bases at J, with 24 bases between the two ends. CDR3 length: 17 amino acids. Germline V gene lookup returns CDR1 MGHDK and CDR2 SYGVNS. CDR3 sequence: CASRPSPDRPLTDTQYF. The CDR3 bases are TGTGCCAGCCGTCCCAGTCCGGACAGACCCTTGACAGATACGCAGTATTTT.

This clone is a singleton in its sample. V and J are TRBV28 and TRBJ1-5; D is perhaps TRBD1 (5 bases). V was trimmed by 1 base and J by 8 bases, leaving 12 bases between them. CDR1 and CDR2 (germline): MDHEN, SYDVKM. The CDR3 is made up of 14 amino acids. The CDR3 DNA sequence: TGTGCCAGCAGTTTATCGGCAGGGTATGAGCCCCAGCATTTT. This gives the protein CASSLSAGYEPQHF.

The chain has TRBV29-1 and TRBJ1-1, with a weak D call TRBD1 (5 bases). With 6 bases removed from V and 11 bases from J, the gap between germline ends came to 22 bases. There are 13 residues in the CDR3. Per germline, CDR1 SQVTM and CDR2 ANQGSEA. The DNA of the CDR3 is TGCAGCGTCGCCTTCGGAGACAGCCTTTATGCTTTCTTT. Amino acids: CSVAFGDSLYAFF.

The chain is built from TRBV11-2 and TRBJ2-3; 9 bases match TRBD1. The V gene's germline CDR1 is SGHAT and CDR2 FQNNGV. The trim removed 5 bases at V and 4 bases at J, leaving 10 bases unmatched. The CDR3 has 16 residues. CDR3 in DNA: TGTGCCAGCAGCCTCAGGGACAGGGATGGGGCAGATACGCAGTATTTT. Encoded protein: CASSLRDRDGADTQYF. Looking up the rest from reference TRBV11-2 and TRBJ2-3 gives the full variable domain: EAGVAQSPRYKIIEKRQSVAFWCNPISGHATLYWYQQILGQGPKLLIQFQNNGVVDDSQLPKDRFSAERLKGVDSTLKIQPAKLEDSAVYLCASSLRDRDGADTQYFGPGTRLTVL.

The rearrangement joins TRBV7-2 to TRBJ1-2; 9 bases are shared with TRBD1. The CDR3 runs to 15 residues. CDR1 and CDR2 (germline): SGHTA, FQGNSA. Trimming cost V 4 bases and J 10 bases; bases outside gene matches: 13. CDR3 in amino acids: CASSSRDREDMFYTF. Here the CDR3 DNA reads TGTGCCAGCAGCTCCCGGGACAGGGAAGATATGTTCTACACCTTC.

The CDR3 sequence is CASSIAKSAGNGYTF. Here the CDR3 DNA reads TGTGCCAGTAGTATAGCAAAGTCGGCAGGGAATGGCTACACCTTC. The rearrangement joins TRBV19 to TRBJ1-2, with a tentative D call TRBD1 (5 bases). Germline V gives CDR1 LNHDA, CDR2 SQIVND (reference sequence). The CDR3 contains 15 residues. Trimming took off 1 base at V and 6 bases at J, with 15 bases between the two ends.

This clone was observed a few times. The chain uses TRBV2 and TRBJ2-7; the D gene is possibly TRBD1 (6 bases). Germline-derived CDR1 and CDR2 are SNHLY and FYNNEI. V lost 6 bases and J lost 2, with 11 bases in between. The CDR3 runs to 13 residues. CDR3 bases: TGTGCCAGCAGGGGGACATTTACCTACGAGCAGTACTTC. Protein: CASRGTFTYEQYF.

This chain links TRBV6-5 with TRBJ2-3; 7 bases are shared with TRBD1. J lost 4 bases, V lost 1 base, and 8 bases had no gene match. The V gene's germline CDR1 is MNHEY and CDR2 SVGAGI. This CDR3 contains 16 residues. The chain's CDR3 is CASSYYGTADADTQYF. CDR3 sequence (DNA): TGTGCCAGCAGTTACTATGGGACAGCGGACGCAGATACGCAGTATTTT.

This rearrangement joins TRBV7-9 to TRBJ1-2, with a tentative D call TRBD1 (6 bases). Trimming took 3 bases from V and 6 from J, leaving 11 bases between them. This CDR3 contains 13 residues. Germline V gene sequence: CDR1 SEHNR, CDR2 FQNEAQ (reference sequence). The CDR3 region has the DNA TGTGCCAGCAGCTTGGGACATACGCATGGCTACACCTTC. Amino acid sequence: CASSLGHTHGYTF.

This clone was seen a few times. J is TRBJ2-7 and V is TRBV6-5; D might be TRBD2 (6 bases). V gave up 2 bases and J gave up 0 bases, with 8 bases separating them. CDR1 and CDR2 from the germline V gene are MNHEY and SVGAGI. The CDR3 runs to 14 residues. The CDR3 spells CASSYAAGSYEQYF. The CDR3 DNA reads TGTGCCAGCAGTTACGCAGCGGGCTCCTACGAGCAGTACTTC.

This chain uses TRBV13 with TRBJ2-7; 12 bases match TRBD2. Trimming took 5 bases from V and 0 from J; bases not matched to a gene: 5. The CDR3 is 16 residues long. Germline V gives CDR1 PRHDT, CDR2 FYEKMQ (reference sequence). This chain's CDR3 is CASSPPTSGSSYEQYF. Written as DNA, the CDR3 is TGTGCCAGCAGCCCTCCGACTAGCGGGAGCTCCTACGAGCAGTACTTC.

This chain links TRBV13 with TRBJ2-2, with TRBD1 matching over 7 bases. Per the germline V gene, CDR1 is PRHDT and CDR2 is FYEKMQ (reference sequence). This CDR3 has 14 amino acids. Trimming cost V 5 bases and J 7 bases; bases outside gene matches: 7. CDR3 in amino acids: CASSIRQGHGELFF. CDR3 nucleotide sequence: TGTGCCAGCAGCATCCGACAGGGTCACGGGGAGCTGTTTTTT.

The rearrangement joins TRBV5-6 to TRBJ2-7; D is unclear. Germline-derived CDR1 and CDR2 are SGHDT and YYEEEE. The CDR3 has 16 amino acids. V was clipped by 1 base and J by 0 bases, with 14 bases between them. CDR3 DNA: TGTGCCAGCAGCTTGATGGGCAGCCTTAGCTCCTACGAGCAGTACTTC. Amino acid sequence: CASSLMGSLSSYEQYF.

This chain uses TRBV28 with TRBJ2-7; TRBD2 matches at 7 bases. Trimming cost V 5 bases and J 3 bases; bases outside gene matches: 13. Looked up from germline, CDR1 is MDHEN and CDR2 is SYDVKM. The CDR3 length is 16 residues. CDR3 bases: TGTGCCAGCAGTCCCCATTGGGAGGGGAAGGGCTACGAGCAGTACTTC. The encoded protein is CASSPHWEGKGYEQYF.

The J gene is TRBJ2-7, the V gene TRBV27; 10 nucleotides agree with TRBD1. This CDR3 contains 15 residues. The ends lost 7 bases at V and 5 bases at J; junction bases unmatched: 11. The germline gives CDR1 MNHEY, CDR2 SMNVEV (reference sequence). The CDR3 is CASTPWGQGSHEQYF. For the CDR3, the DNA is TGTGCCAGCACCCCCTGGGGACAGGGGTCCCACGAGCAGTACTTC.

This chain uses TRBV10-2 with TRBJ2-7, with D hard to call. The V and J ends lost 3 bases and 2 bases respectively, with 11 bases between them. The germline CDR1 and CDR2 sequences are WSHSY and SAAADI. CDR3 size: 14 residues. CDR3 in DNA: TGCGCCAGCAGTGAAAACCTGGGCCCCTACGAGCAGTACTTC. Translated, it gives CASSENLGPYEQYF.

Only a few counts were recorded for this clone. V is TRBV28 and J is TRBJ2-5, with 7 bases that match TRBD1. The CDR3 is made up of 14 amino acids. CDR1 is MDHEN and CDR2 is SYDVKM in the germline V gene. V was pared by 6 bases and J by 2 bases, with 6 bases of the junction left unmatched. The CDR3: CASRIDRAQETQYF. CDR3 DNA sequence: TGTGCCAGCAGGATTGACAGGGCTCAAGAGACCCAGTACTTC.

The chain recombines TRBV6-2 or TRBV6-3 with TRBJ1-5; tentatively, D is TRBD1 (5 bases). With 6 bases removed from V and 4 bases from J, the gap between germline ends came to 16 bases. The CDR3 consists of 15 residues. Germline-derived CDR1 and CDR2 are MNHEY and SVGEGT. This CDR3 is CASSLQGRINQPQHF. The CDR3 bases are TGTGCCAGCAGCCTCCAGGGTCGGATTAATCAGCCCCAGCATTTT.

The chain links TRBV6-5 to TRBJ1-2, with a weak D call TRBD1 (6 bases). The ends were cut back, 5 bases at V and 3 bases at J, with 13 bases in the middle. Germline V CDR1 and CDR2: MNHEY, SVGAGI. This CDR3 region has 14 residues. The CDR3 loop reads CASSRGGLDYGYTF. CDR3 sequence (DNA): TGTGCCAGCAGTCGAGGGGGATTAGACTATGGCTACACCTTC.

This chain's CDR3 is CASSPTSRRTDTQYF. Written as DNA, the CDR3 is TGTGCCAGCAGCCCGACTAGCCGTCGCACAGATACGCAGTATTTT. This sequence joins TRBV25-1 and TRBJ2-3, with 7 bases lining up with TRBD2. This CDR3 comprises 15 residues. Trimming at V came to 6 bases and at J to 1 base, leaving 7 bases not matched to a gene. CDR1 MGHDK and CDR2 SYGVNS come from the germline V gene.

This chain connects TRBV2 to TRBJ1-1, with TRBD1 matching over 10 bases. With V trimmed by 8 bases and J by 4 bases, 10 bases remained unmatched. CDR3 size: 15 residues. Germline V gene sequence: CDR1 SNHLY, CDR2 FYNNEI. This CDR3 is CASLGGTGAGTEAFF. In nucleotides, the CDR3 is TGTGCCAGCCTAGGTGGGACAGGGGCTGGCACTGAAGCTTTCTTT.

This clone was seen once. This chain connects TRBV11-2 to TRBJ2-5; TRBD2 matches 11 bases. Germline lookup yields CDR1 SGHAT and CDR2 FQNNGV. The V and J ends lost 4 bases and 4 bases, in that order; junction bases with no gene match: 5. CDR3 size: 15 residues. Here the CDR3 reads CASSSISGRGETQYF. DNA for the CDR3: TGTGCCAGCAGCTCCATTAGCGGGAGGGGAGAGACCCAGTACTTC.

This clone was recorded only once. This chain links TRBV27 with TRBJ2-7, with a tentative D call TRBD2 (6 bases). Germline CDR1 reads MNHEY; CDR2 reads SMNVEV (reference sequence). Trimming shortened V by 5 bases and J by 0 bases, and 17 bases separated the two germline ends. The CDR3 is made up of 16 amino acids. CDR3 region: CASSLTLGEASYEQYF. DNA for the CDR3: TGTGCCAGCAGTCTCACCCTCGGGGAGGCCTCCTACGAGCAGTACTTC.

This sequence joins TRBV7-9 and TRBJ2-1; 7 nucleotides align to TRBD2. This CDR3 contains 13 residues. CDR1 and CDR2 from the germline V gene are SEHNR and FQNEAQ (reference sequence). The V and J ends lost 4 bases and 8 bases, in that order; junction bases with no gene match: 5. For the CDR3, the DNA is TGTGCCAGCAGCTGGGGAGGGAGGGATGAGCAGTTCTTC. It codes for CASSWGGRDEQFF. Full variable domain (rest looked up from reference TRBV7-9 and TRBJ2-1): DTGVSQNPRHKITKRGQNVTFRCDPISEHNRLYWYRQTLGQGPEFLTYFQNEAQLEKSRLLSDRFSAERPKGSFSTLEIQRTEQGDSAMYLCASSWGGRDEQFFGPGTRLTVL.

This clone was detected once. The chain links TRBV28 to TRBJ1-2, with 7 nucleotides matching TRBD1. Trimming at V came to 3 bases and at J to 4 bases, leaving 11 bases not matched to a gene. Germline CDR1 and CDR2: MDHEN and SYDVKM. This CDR3 comprises 16 residues. CDR3 bases: TGTGCCAGCAGTTTTCCGGCAGGGGGTAGCGGCTATGGCTACACCTTC. This translates into CASSFPAGGSGYGYTF.

The table lists this clone with a count of one. J is TRBJ2-3 and V is TRBV7-2, with TRBD2 identical over 10 bases. The germline gives CDR1 SGHTA, CDR2 FQGNSA. After removal of 2 bases from V and 2 bases from J, the junction contained 4 bases not matched to a gene. This CDR3 is built from 16 residues. The CDR3 DNA reads TGTGCCAGCAGCTTAAAAGGACTAGCGGACACAGATACGCAGTATTTT. It codes for CASSLKGLADTDTQYF.

Note on this clone: The junction and the germline gene differ at one end; a read error may be behind it. This chain links TRBV2 with TRBJ2-1; tentatively, D is TRBD2 (5 bases). This CDR3 region has 13 residues. Germline loops: CDR1 SNHLY, CDR2 FYNNEI. The CDR3 protein is CASSEAFTGFRLF. The CDR3 coding sequence is TGTGCCAGCAGTGAAGCCTTTACGGGGTTTCGGCTCTTC. Together with reference TRBV2 and TRBJ2-1, the CDR3 gives the full variable domain: EPEVTQTPSHQVTQMGQEVILRCVPISNHLYFYWYRQILGQKVEFLVSFYNNEISEKSEIFDDQFSVERPDGSNFTLKIRSTKLEDSAMYFCASSEAFTGFRLFGPGTRLTVL.